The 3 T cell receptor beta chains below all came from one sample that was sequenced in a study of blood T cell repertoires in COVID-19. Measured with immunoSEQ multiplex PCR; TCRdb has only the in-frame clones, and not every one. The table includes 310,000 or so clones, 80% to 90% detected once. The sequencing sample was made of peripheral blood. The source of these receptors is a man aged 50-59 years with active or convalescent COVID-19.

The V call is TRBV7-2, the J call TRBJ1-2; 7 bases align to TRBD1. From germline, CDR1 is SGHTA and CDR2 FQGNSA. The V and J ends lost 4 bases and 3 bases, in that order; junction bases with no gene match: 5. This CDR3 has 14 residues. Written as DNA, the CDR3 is TGTGCCAGCAGCTCATTCGGGACAGACTATGGCTACACCTTC. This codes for CASSSFGTDYGYTF.

The CDR3: CASSFGLANEQFF. CDR3 nucleotides: TGTGCCAGCAGCTTTGGACTAGCCAATGAGCAGTTCTTC. The J gene is TRBJ2-1, the V gene TRBV11-2; TRBD2 matches 8 bases. CDR3 length: 13 residues. CDR1 and CDR2 (germline): SGHAT, FQNNGV. J gave up 6 bases and V 3 bases, and 1 base lay outside the gene matches.

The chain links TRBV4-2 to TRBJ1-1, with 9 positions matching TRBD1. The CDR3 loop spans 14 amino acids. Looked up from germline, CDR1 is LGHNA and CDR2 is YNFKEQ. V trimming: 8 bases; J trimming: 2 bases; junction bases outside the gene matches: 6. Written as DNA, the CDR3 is TGTGCCAGCGGGAGGACAGGGGCAAACACTGAAGCTTTCTTT. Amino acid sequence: CASGRTGANTEAFF.